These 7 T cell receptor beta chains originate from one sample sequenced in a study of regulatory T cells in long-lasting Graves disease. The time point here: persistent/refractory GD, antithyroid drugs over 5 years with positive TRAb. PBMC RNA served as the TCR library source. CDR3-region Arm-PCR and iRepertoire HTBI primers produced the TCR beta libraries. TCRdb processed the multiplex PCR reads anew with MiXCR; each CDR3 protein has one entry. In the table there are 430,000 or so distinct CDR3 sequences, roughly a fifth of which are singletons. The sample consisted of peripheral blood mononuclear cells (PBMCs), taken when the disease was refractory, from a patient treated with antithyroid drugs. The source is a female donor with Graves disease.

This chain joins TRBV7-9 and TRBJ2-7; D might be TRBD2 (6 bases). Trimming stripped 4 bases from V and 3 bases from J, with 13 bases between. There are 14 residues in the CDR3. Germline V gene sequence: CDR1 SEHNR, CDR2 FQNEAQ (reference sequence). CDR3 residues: CASSWGRTDYEQYF. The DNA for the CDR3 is TGTGCCAGCAGCTGGGGGAGGACGGACTACGAGCAGTACTTC.

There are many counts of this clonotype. The CDR3 loop reads CSARDPQGDLSSYNSPLHF. The CDR3 DNA is TGCAGTGCTAGAGATCCCCAGGGCGATCTCAGCTCCTATAATTCACCCCTCCACTTT. The chain has TRBV20-1 and TRBJ1-6; tentatively, D is TRBD1 (5 bases). The CDR3 runs to 19 residues. Looked up from germline, CDR1 is DFQATT and CDR2 is SNEGSKA (reference sequence). V was trimmed by 0 bases and J by 0 bases, leaving 18 bases between them.

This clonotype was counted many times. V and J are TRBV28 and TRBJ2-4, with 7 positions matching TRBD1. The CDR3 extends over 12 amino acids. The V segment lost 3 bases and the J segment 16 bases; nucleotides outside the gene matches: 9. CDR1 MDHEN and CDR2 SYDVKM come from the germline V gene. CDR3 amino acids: CASSLDRSLPYF. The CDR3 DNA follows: TGTGCCAGCAGTTTGGACAGGAGCCTTCCTTACTTC.

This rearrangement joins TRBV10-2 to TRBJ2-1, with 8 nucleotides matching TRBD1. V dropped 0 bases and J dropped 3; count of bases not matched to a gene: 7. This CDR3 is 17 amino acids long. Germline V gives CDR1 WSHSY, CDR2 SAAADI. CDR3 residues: CASSESGQGDFYNEQFF. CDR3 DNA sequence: TGCGCCAGCAGTGAGTCCGGACAGGGCGATTTCTACAATGAGCAGTTCTTC.

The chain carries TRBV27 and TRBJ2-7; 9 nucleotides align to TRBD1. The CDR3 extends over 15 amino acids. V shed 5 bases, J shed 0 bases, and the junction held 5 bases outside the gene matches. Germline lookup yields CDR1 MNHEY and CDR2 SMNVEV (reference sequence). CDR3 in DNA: TGTGCCAGCAGTCTGAACAGGGGGCTCTCCTACGAGCAGTACTTC. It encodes CASSLNRGLSYEQYF.

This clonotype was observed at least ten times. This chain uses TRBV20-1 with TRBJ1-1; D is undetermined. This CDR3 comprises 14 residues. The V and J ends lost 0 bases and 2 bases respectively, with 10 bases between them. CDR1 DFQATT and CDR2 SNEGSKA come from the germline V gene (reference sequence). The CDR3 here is CSARDRADNTEAFF. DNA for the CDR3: TGCAGTGCTAGAGATCGGGCAGATAACACTGAAGCTTTCTTT.

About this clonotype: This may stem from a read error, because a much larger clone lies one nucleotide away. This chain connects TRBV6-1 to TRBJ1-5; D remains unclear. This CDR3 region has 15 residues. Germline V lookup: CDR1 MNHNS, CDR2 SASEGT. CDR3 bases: TGTGCCAGCAGTGAACCAGCTTATAGCGATCAGCCCCAGCATTTT. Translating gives CASSEPAYSDQPQHF.